Following are 27 T cell receptor beta chains from one sample sequenced in a study of blood T cells in healthy people across ages. Through a sample-barcoded 5' primer and a J-beta primer mix, a second PCR was run for roughly 7 to 12 cycles. Using its own MiXCR run on the 5' RACE reads, TCRdb lists one record per CDR3 protein. The profile shows around 800,000 distinct CDR3 sequences, roughly 60% of them singletons. Sequenced sample: blood. These receptors originate from a man younger than 40 in good health.

This clonotype turned up a few times. The chain recombines TRBV5-1 with TRBJ2-7, with TRBD2 matching over 11 bases. The germline gives CDR1 SGHRS, CDR2 YFSETQ. This CDR3 region has 17 residues. V shed 0 bases and J 0 bases; nucleotides not matched to a gene: 5. CDR3 sequence (DNA): TGCGCCAGCAGCTTGGGGCTAGCGGGGGGTGACTCCTACGAGCAGTACTTC. Amino acid sequence: CASSLGLAGGDSYEQYF.

The rearrangement uses TRBV7-9 and TRBJ1-2; D gene uncertain. With 2 bases removed from V and 0 bases from J, the gap between germline ends came to 10 bases. The CDR3 spans 15 residues. Per germline, CDR1 SEHNR and CDR2 FQNEAQ (reference sequence). CDR3 amino acids: CASSLIASSNYGYTF. DNA of the CDR3: TGTGCCAGCAGCTTAATTGCCTCTTCTAACTATGGCTACACCTTC.

Turning to this clonotype: One end of the junction varies from germline; a read error may be responsible. V usage is TRBV7-6 and J usage is TRBJ1-2; 7 bases are a match to TRBD1. The CDR3 sequence is 13 residues long. Per the germline V gene, CDR1 is SGHVS and CDR2 is FNYEAQ. CDR3: CANSPQTGDGYTF. CDR3 DNA sequence: TGTGCCAACAGCCCCCAAACAGGGGACGGCTACACCTTC. The variable domain in full, completed from reference TRBV7-6 and TRBJ1-2, reads GAGVSQSPRYKVTKRGQDVALRCDPISGHVSLYWYRQALGQGPEFLTYFNYEAQQDKSGLPNDRFSAERPEGSISTLTIQRTEQRDSAMYRCANSPQTGDGYTFGSGTRLTVV.

The rearrangement links TRBV20-1 to TRBJ2-5; 11 bases fit TRBD2. The last part of the DNA fits TRBJ2-7 better; the J call may be wrong. The germline V gene has CDR1 DFQATT and CDR2 SNEGSKA (reference sequence). This CDR3 spans 15 amino acids. CDR3 bases: TGCAGTGCTGGAAGGGGACTAGCGGAGGAGAGCGAGCAGTACTTC. Residues: CSAGRGLAEESEQYF.

The CDR3 spells CASSIGTRGYEQFF. CDR3 DNA: TGTGCCAGCAGTATCGGGACTCGGGGATATGAGCAGTTCTTC. The chain is built from TRBV27 and TRBJ2-1; D possibly corresponds to TRBD2 (6 bases). The CDR3 consists of 14 residues. Per germline, CDR1 MNHEY and CDR2 SMNVEV (reference sequence). V was pared by 5 bases and J by 8 bases, with 16 bases between.

This chain uses TRBV10-3 with TRBJ2-6; 8 positions match TRBD1. V lost 4 bases to trimming and J lost 0 bases; unmatched junction nucleotides: 8. The CDR3 totals 18 residues. CDR1 and CDR2 from the germline V gene are ENHRY and SYGVKD. In nucleotides, the CDR3 is TGTGCCATCAGTGTTCTGTGGACAGGGAACTCTGGGGCCAACGTCCTGACTTTC. Protein product: CAISVLWTGNSGANVLTF.

This sequence joins TRBV6-2 or TRBV6-3 and TRBJ1-2, with 7 bases matching TRBD1. V lost 6 bases and J lost 0; bases outside the gene matches: 10. CDR1 is MNHEY, CDR2 SVGEGT, per germline. The CDR3 is 16 residues long. Here the CDR3 reads CASSRRDRSTNYGYTF. CDR3 nucleotide sequence: TGTGCCAGCAGCCGCCGGGACAGAAGTACTAACTATGGCTACACCTTC.

V gene TRBV6-5 combines with J gene TRBJ2-3; perhaps TRBD2 as D (6 bases). Trimming removed 10 bases from V and 0 bases from J, with 17 bases in between. The length of the CDR3 is 15 residues. CDR1 and CDR2 (germline): MNHEY, SVGAGI. The CDR3 bases are TGTGCCACTATCGGGGGAACTCCTAGCACAGATACGCAGTATTTT. Amino acids: CATIGGTPSTDTQYF.

The rearrangement joins TRBV27 to TRBJ1-2, with a tentative D call TRBD1 (5 bases). Germline V gene lookup returns CDR1 MNHEY and CDR2 SMNVEV (reference sequence). Deletions cut 2 bases from V and 4 bases from J, with 8 bases between. The CDR3 consists of 13 residues. DNA of the CDR3: TGTGCCAGCAGTTTAACCAGGGCCTATGGCTACACCTTC. This gives the protein CASSLTRAYGYTF.

The chain joins TRBV28 to TRBJ1-1, with 8 bases that match TRBD1. CDR3 length: 15 amino acids. Germline V CDR1 and CDR2: MDHEN, SYDVKM. V shed 5 bases and J 6 bases; nucleotides not matched to a gene: 11. The CDR3 here is CASSLSQTGVPEAFF. For the CDR3, the DNA is TGTGCCAGCAGTCTCTCGCAGACAGGGGTCCCTGAAGCTTTCTTT.

This clonotype turned up a few times. The rearrangement uses TRBV28 and TRBJ1-2; perhaps TRBD1 as D (6 bases). V was pared by 2 bases and J by 2 bases, with 6 bases between. Germline V gene sequence: CDR1 MDHEN, CDR2 SYDVKM. The CDR3 is 13 residues long. Here the CDR3 reads CASSLGTNYGYTF. CDR3 DNA sequence: TGTGCCAGCAGTTTAGGGACAAACTATGGCTACACCTTC.

The V and J genes are TRBV4-3 and TRBJ1-2, with 11 bases lining up with TRBD1. V was pared by 2 bases and J by 4 bases, with 9 bases of the junction left unmatched. The CDR3 is 17 residues long. Germline V lookup: CDR1 LGHNA, CDR2 YSLEER. The CDR3 DNA reads as TGCGCCAGCAGCCAACTACGGCCGGGACAGGGGGGCTATGGCTACACCTTC. Translated: CASSQLRPGQGGYGYTF.

The rearrangement joins TRBV10-3 to TRBJ2-1, with D perhaps matching TRBD1 (6 bases). Per germline, CDR1 ENHRY and CDR2 SYGVKD. CDR3 size: 15 residues. The V and J ends lost 0 bases and 9 bases respectively, with 15 bases between them. In DNA, the CDR3 is TGTGCCATCAGTGAGTCGATGGGGACAAGTAGTGAGCAGTTCTTC. This translates into CAISESMGTSSEQFF.

CDR3 in DNA: TGTGCCAGCAGCTTAGTTAGGGGGGTGAGGGGGACCCAGTACTTC. This encodes CASSLVRGVRGTQYF. The rearrangement uses TRBV7-2 and TRBJ2-5; the D call may be TRBD1 or TRBD2 (6 bases each). Germline-derived CDR1 and CDR2 are SGHTA and FQGNSA. The CDR3 loop spans 15 amino acids. The V end was cut by 1 base, the J end by 7 bases, with 16 bases between.

The chain uses TRBV7-3 and TRBJ2-1, with D perhaps matching TRBD2 (5 bases). Germline assignment: CDR1 SGHTA and CDR2 FQGTGA. Trimming left V 0 bases short and J 13 bases short, with 19 bases between. The CDR3 totals 15 residues. The CDR3 is CASSLTVASKETQFF. In DNA form, the CDR3 reads TGTGCCAGCAGCTTAACGGTAGCGAGTAAAGAGACCCAGTTCTTC.

The rearrangement uses TRBV9 and TRBJ1-5; 7 bases align to TRBD1. The V gene end was trimmed by 0 bases and the J gene end by 4 bases; junction bases not matched to a gene: 4. The CDR3 is made up of 15 amino acids. CDR1 is SGDLS and CDR2 is YYNGEE in the germline V gene. CDR3 sequence: CASSVGGGANQPQHF. As DNA, the CDR3 is TGTGCCAGCAGCGTAGGAGGGGGCGCGAATCAGCCCCAGCATTTT.

The chain couples TRBV13 to TRBJ2-4, with D maybe TRBD1 (6 bases). The CDR3 has 16 amino acids. V lost 6 bases to trimming and J lost 3 bases, with 18 bases between them. Looked up from germline, CDR1 is PRHDT and CDR2 is FYEKMQ (reference sequence). The CDR3 DNA reads as TGTGCCAGCAGTCAGGGGAAGGAGTTGGTCAAAAACATTCAGTACTTC. Amino acids: CASSQGKELVKNIQYF.

V gene TRBV4-3 combines with J gene TRBJ2-1; D perhaps matches TRBD1 (6 bases). The CDR3 runs to 15 residues. Trimming cost V 1 base and J 9 bases, with 16 bases left between them. Germline V gene sequence: CDR1 LGHNA, CDR2 YSLEER. The CDR3 DNA reads as TGCGCCAGCAGCCAAGTAAATCAGGGGTCAGGTGAGCAGTTCTTC. The encoded protein is CASSQVNQGSGEQFF.

The chain employs TRBV28 and TRBJ1-5; no reliable D call. Trimming stripped 2 bases from V and 9 bases from J, with 8 bases between. CDR1 and CDR2 (germline): MDHEN, SYDVKM. The CDR3 is 12 amino acids. The CDR3 is CASSLPILPQHF. The DNA for the CDR3 is TGTGCCAGCAGTTTACCCATCCTGCCCCAGCATTTT.

V is TRBV7-8 and J is TRBJ1-5; the match to TRBD1 covers 11 bases. The CDR3 totals 17 residues. The ends lost 1 base at V and 5 bases at J; junction bases unmatched: 7. Germline V CDR1 and CDR2: SGHVS, FQNEAQ. CDR3 amino acids: CASSLGFGQGADQPQHF. The CDR3 DNA follows: TGTGCCAGCAGCTTAGGGTTTGGACAGGGGGCTGATCAGCCCCAGCATTTT. Full variable domain (outside the CDR3, taken from reference TRBV7-8 and TRBJ1-5): GAGVSQSPRYKVAKRGQDVALRCDPISGHVSLFWYQQALGQGPEFLTYFQNEAQLDKSGLPSDRFFAERPEGSVSTLKIQRTQQEDSAVYLCASSLGFGQGADQPQHFGDGTRLSIL.

The genes are TRBV29-1 and TRBJ2-7, with 7 bases fitting TRBD1. V was clipped by 7 bases and J by 7 bases; unmatched bases: 10. This CDR3 spans 12 amino acids. CDR1 is SQVTM, CDR2 ANQGSEA, per germline. As DNA, the CDR3 is TGCAGCGGACGACAGGGTACGCGGGAGCAGTACTTC. Protein sequence: CSGRQGTREQYF.

This clonotype was found a few times. The V call is TRBV3-1, the J call TRBJ2-1; TRBD2 agrees at 10 bases. Trimming removed 2 bases from V and 7 bases from J; junction bases left unmatched: 11. Germline loops: CDR1 LGHDT, CDR2 YNNKEL (reference sequence). The CDR3 has 17 amino acids. The CDR3 nucleotides read TGTGCCAGCAGCCAAACTGGGAGCGGGGGGGCCGGAAATGAGCAGTTCTTC. This codes for CASSQTGSGGAGNEQFF.

The chain links TRBV27 to TRBJ2-6; no reliable D call. The CDR3 consists of 13 residues. Germline-derived CDR1 and CDR2 are MNHEY and SMNVEV (reference sequence). V lost 4 bases to trimming and J lost 5 bases, with 6 bases between them. This chain's CDR3 is CASSSGWANVLTF. The CDR3 bases are TGTGCCAGCAGTTCGGGCTGGGCCAACGTCCTGACTTTC.

V and J are TRBV20-1 and TRBJ2-3, with no clear D. The CDR3 has 12 residues. Germline V gene sequence: CDR1 DFQATT, CDR2 SNEGSKA (reference sequence). With 7 bases removed from V and 0 bases from J, the gap between germline ends came to 8 bases. CDR3 DNA: TGCAGTGGGCGCACTAGCACAGATACGCAGTATTTT. Protein: CSGRTSTDTQYF.

The V call is TRBV5-5, the J call TRBJ2-3; TRBD2 agrees at 10 bases. This CDR3 is 16 amino acids long. CDR1 and CDR2 from the germline V gene are SGHKS and YYEKEE (reference sequence). J gave up 5 bases and V 1 base, and 7 bases lay outside the gene matches. The CDR3 DNA sequence: TGTGCCAGCAGCTTGTCCAGCGGGGGGGATAGAGATACGCAGTATTTT. Its translation is CASSLSSGGDRDTQYF.

The rearrangement uses TRBV4-3 and TRBJ2-7, with D perhaps given as TRBD1 or TRBD2 (5 bases each). Trimming left V 5 bases short and J 6 bases short, with 20 bases between. The CDR3 has 15 amino acids. Germline V gives CDR1 LGHNA, CDR2 YSLEER. In DNA, the CDR3 is TGCGCCAGCAGCATCAGACGGGGTGGGGGAAGCGAGCAGTACTTC. Protein product: CASSIRRGGGSEQYF.

The chain links TRBV29-1 to TRBJ1-2; D might be TRBD1 (5 bases). The V end lost 5 bases, the J end lost 0 bases, and 13 bases lay between the germline ends. The germline V gene has CDR1 SQVTM and CDR2 ANQGSEA. This CDR3 has 14 amino acids. The CDR3, as DNA: TGCAGCGTTATTGAAGGGGTCACTAACTATGGCTACACCTTC. Translation gives CSVIEGVTNYGYTF.